The 32 T cell receptor beta chains presented below share a single source sample, sequenced in a study of PD-L1 blockade in urothelial cancer. The data were produced by immunoSEQ multiplex PCR, yet TCRdb's version contains in-frame clones alone and is incomplete. The sample lists tens of thousands of clones, approximately 90% occurring once. The sequencing used PBMCs, collected around atezolizumab (anti-PD-L1) treatment. These receptors all come from an older woman with urothelial cancer.

This sequence joins TRBV7-9 and TRBJ2-2, with 7 bases fitting TRBD2. Germline trimming cut 2 bases from V and 2 bases from J; bases unmatched to any gene: 2. Germline V lookup: CDR1 SEHNR, CDR2 FQNEAQ (reference sequence). The CDR3 extends over 15 amino acids. This CDR3 is CASSLTSVNTGELFF. The CDR3, as DNA: TGTGCCAGCAGCTTAACTAGCGTAAACACCGGGGAGCTGTTTTTT.

The chain employs TRBV6-1 and TRBJ1-1; 7 bases fit TRBD1. V shed 2 bases, J shed 10 bases, and the junction held 7 bases outside the gene matches. CDR1 MNHNS and CDR2 SASEGT come from the germline V gene. The CDR3 is 13 residues long. CDR3 sequence (DNA): TGTGCCAGCAGTGAACAAACAGGGGTTCTAGCTTTCTTT. This encodes CASSEQTGVLAFF.

The V gene is TRBV18, the J gene TRBJ1-1, with D perhaps matching TRBD1 (5 bases). V dropped 3 bases and J dropped 5 bases, with 10 bases sitting between them. From germline, CDR1 is KGHSH and CDR2 LQKENI. This CDR3 comprises 13 residues. This CDR3 is CASSPQGVTEAFF. The CDR3 nucleotides are TGTGCCAGCTCACCTCAGGGTGTAACTGAAGCTTTCTTT. The full variable domain, rest sourced from reference TRBV18 and TRBJ1-1, is NAGVMQNPRHLVRRRGQEARLRCSPMKGHSHVYWYRQLPEEGLKFMVYLQKENIIDESGMPKERFSAEFPKEGPSILRIQQVVRGDSAAYFCASSPQGVTEAFFGQGTRLTVV.

This chain links TRBV10-3 with TRBJ2-3; D is unclear. Germline assignment: CDR1 ENHRY and CDR2 SYGVKD. The length of the CDR3 is 16 residues. Trimming removed 2 bases from V and 3 bases from J, with 15 bases in between. This CDR3 is CAISEVTGFHTDTQYF. CDR3 DNA sequence: TGTGCCATCAGTGAGGTGACCGGGTTCCATACAGATACGCAGTATTTT.

V gene TRBV6-4 combines with J gene TRBJ1-1; D might be TRBD1 (5 bases). V was pared by 0 bases and J by 3 bases, with 14 bases between. This CDR3 contains 16 residues. CDR1 and CDR2 from the germline V gene are MRHNA and SNTAGT. The CDR3 is CASSDSSPGSDTEAFF. The CDR3 DNA reads as TGTGCCAGCAGTGACTCGAGTCCAGGGTCGGACACTGAAGCTTTCTTT.

The V gene is TRBV7-2, the J gene TRBJ2-3, with 8 bases that match TRBD2. The CDR3 runs 13 residues. V shed 5 bases and J 6 bases; nucleotides not matched to a gene: 4. Germline V gene data show CDR1 as SGHTA and CDR2 as FQGNSA. CDR3 protein: CASSPTSVDTQYF. The CDR3 DNA is TGTGCCAGCAGCCCGACTAGCGTGGATACGCAGTATTTT.

This clone was seen once. This chain links TRBV10-2 with TRBJ1-3; possibly TRBD1 for D (5 bases). Germline V gene lookup returns CDR1 WSHSY and CDR2 SAAADI. The CDR3 covers 15 residues. Trimming took off 2 bases at V and 4 bases at J, with 12 bases between the two ends. The CDR3 reads CASSEGTGRGNTIYF. CDR3 sequence (DNA): TGCGCCAGCAGTGAGGGGACTGGCAGGGGAAACACCATATATTTT.

The chain carries TRBV18 and TRBJ2-7, with TRBD2 as a possible D gene (5 bases). CDR1 KGHSH and CDR2 LQKENI come from the germline V gene. V lost 3 bases and J lost 0, with 15 bases in between. The CDR3 loop spans 16 amino acids. CDR3 sequence reads: CASSPSLQRSSYEQYF. In nucleotides, the CDR3 is TGTGCCAGCTCACCTTCTCTCCAGCGGAGCTCCTACGAGCAGTACTTC.

V is TRBV19 and J is TRBJ2-2, with TRBD2 matching over 11 bases. This CDR3 region has 16 residues. With 7 bases clipped from V and 0 bases from J, the junction kept 4 bases outside the gene matches. CDR1 is LNHDA and CDR2 is SQIVND in the germline V gene (reference sequence). The CDR3 sequence: CASIKTSGANTGELFF. CDR3 in DNA: TGTGCCAGTATCAAGACTAGCGGGGCGAACACCGGGGAGCTGTTTTTT.

This clone is a singleton in its sample. The V call is TRBV9, the J call TRBJ2-7; TRBD2 is a possible D gene (5 bases). This CDR3 has 15 residues. V was trimmed by 0 bases and J by 0 bases, leaving 10 bases between them. Germline V gene data show CDR1 as SGDLS and CDR2 as YYNGEE. CDR3 protein: CASSVGGLNSYEQYF. CDR3 nucleotides: TGTGCCAGCAGCGTAGGTGGACTGAACTCCTACGAGCAGTACTTC.

This clone was picked up a small number of times. The genes are TRBV2 and TRBJ2-6; tentatively, D is TRBD1 (5 bases). Between the trimmed V and J ends, which lost 4 bases and 2 bases, there was a span of 6 bases. There are 14 residues in the CDR3. The germline CDR1 and CDR2 sequences are SNHLY and FYNNEI. The CDR3 nucleotides are TGTGCCAGCAGTGTACAGGCTGGGGCCAACGTCCTGACTTTC. Translated, it gives CASSVQAGANVLTF. Full variable domain (missing parts from reference TRBV2 and TRBJ2-6): EPEVTQTPSHQVTQMGQEVILRCVPISNHLYFYWYRQILGQKVEFLVSFYNNEISEKSEIFDDQFSVERPDGSNFTLKIRSTKLEDSAMYFCASSVQAGANVLTFGAGSRLTVL.

The chain joins TRBV15 to TRBJ2-3; possibly TRBD2 for D (6 bases). V was cut by 0 bases and J by 0 bases, with 10 bases left in between. The CDR3 extends over 16 amino acids. Germline values: CDR1 LNHNV, CDR2 YYDKDF (reference sequence). CDR3 protein: CATSRDPGTSTDTQYF. The CDR3 bases are TGTGCCACCAGCAGAGATCCGGGGACTAGCACAGATACGCAGTATTTT.

This clone was detected once. The chain joins TRBV27 to TRBJ2-1, with 12 bases lining up with TRBD2. The trim removed 8 bases at V and 6 bases at J, leaving 20 bases unmatched. The length of the CDR3 is 19 residues. CDR1 MNHEY and CDR2 SMNVEV come from the germline V gene (reference sequence). The chain's CDR3 is CASRGGRTSGTNTFNEQFF. The CDR3 DNA follows: TGTGCCAGCCGAGGGGGCAGGACTAGCGGGACCAATACCTTCAATGAGCAGTTCTTC.

This chain joins TRBV7-8 and TRBJ1-2; 9 bases line up with TRBD1. Germline V CDR1 and CDR2: SGHVS, FQNEAQ. V dropped 2 bases and J dropped 6; count of bases not matched to a gene: 4. CDR3 length: 14 amino acids. This CDR3 is CASSLRDRVDGYTF. The CDR3 nucleotides read TGTGCCAGCAGCTTACGGGACAGGGTGGATGGCTACACCTTC.

The chain uses TRBV7-6 and TRBJ2-2; 9 nucleotides line up with TRBD1. Germline values: CDR1 SGHVS, CDR2 FNYEAQ. V dropped 3 bases and J dropped 2; count of bases not matched to a gene: 4. The length of the CDR3 is 16 residues. In DNA, the CDR3 is TGTGCCAGCAGCTTCGGACAGGGGTCCAACACCGGGGAGCTGTTTTTT. Protein sequence: CASSFGQGSNTGELFF.

This chain connects TRBV30 to TRBJ1-1, with 7 bases lining up with TRBD1. Germline CDR1 is GTSNPN and CDR2 is SVGIG (reference sequence). Germline trimming cut 5 bases from V and 3 bases from J; bases unmatched to any gene: 9. This CDR3 has 14 amino acids. DNA of the CDR3: TGTGCCTGGGGTAGCCCGACAGGGTACACTGAAGCTTTCTTT. This gives the protein CAWGSPTGYTEAFF.

This clone has more than one count but fewer than ten. The chain combines TRBV29-1 with TRBJ1-1; D is perhaps TRBD1 (5 bases). The CDR3 runs to 11 residues. V lost 4 bases and J 8 bases, leaving 11 bases between the germline ends. Looked up from germline, CDR1 is SQVTM and CDR2 is ANQGSEA. CDR3 amino acids: CSVAFNREAFF. The CDR3 DNA reads as TGCAGCGTTGCCTTTAACAGGGAAGCTTTCTTT.

The chain couples TRBV7-2 to TRBJ1-6, with 8 nucleotides matching TRBD1. The CDR3 is made up of 15 amino acids. CDR1 is SGHTA and CDR2 is FQGNSA in the germline V gene. The junction had 8 bases not matched to a gene; V was cut back by 7 bases and J by 6 bases. The CDR3 here is CASIPDRAGNSPLHF. Written as DNA, the CDR3 is TGTGCCAGCATCCCGGACAGGGCTGGTAATTCACCCCTCCACTTT.

The J gene is TRBJ2-3, the V gene TRBV7-9, with D maybe TRBD1 (5 bases). This CDR3 comprises 18 residues. V was pared by 5 bases and J by 0 bases, with 21 bases between. Germline V gene lookup returns CDR1 SEHNR and CDR2 FQNEAQ (reference sequence). CDR3 nucleotides: TGTGCCAGCAGCCCCGCTCGAGACAGTTCACCTAGCACAGATACGCAGTATTTT. Translation: CASSPARDSSPSTDTQYF.

The chain carries TRBV6-4 and TRBJ2-7; 10 positions agree with TRBD2. Germline CDR1 and CDR2: MRHNA and SNTAGT. Trimming at V came to 6 bases and at J to 2 bases, leaving 7 bases not matched to a gene. The CDR3 is 15 amino acids. CDR3 nucleotide sequence: TGTGCCAGCAGCGAACTAGCGGGAAGGGCCTACGAGCAGTACTTC. Protein: CASSELAGRAYEQYF.

The V gene is TRBV25-1, the J gene TRBJ1-4, with D hard to call. CDR1 MGHDK and CDR2 SYGVNS come from the germline V gene. With 6 bases removed from V and 8 bases from J, the gap between germline ends came to 13 bases. This CDR3 has 13 residues. The DNA for the CDR3 is TGTGCCAGCAGGCCGGGGAACAGCGAAAAACTGTTTTTT. This encodes CASRPGNSEKLFF.

The rearrangement links TRBV5-6 to TRBJ1-2, with D possibly TRBD1 on 5 matching bases. CDR1 and CDR2 (germline): SGHDT, YYEEEE. The CDR3 spans 16 residues. V was trimmed by 0 bases and J by 0 bases, leaving 12 bases between them. The CDR3 reads CASSLGVGETNYGYTF. CDR3 in DNA: TGTGCCAGCAGCTTGGGAGTAGGGGAAACTAACTATGGCTACACCTTC.

The chain joins TRBV29-1 to TRBJ2-7; 8 bases map to TRBD1. CDR3 size: 13 residues. The junction had 6 bases not matched to a gene; V was cut back by 4 bases and J by 4 bases. The germline CDR1 and CDR2 sequences are SQVTM and ANQGSEA. CDR3 sequence (DNA): TGCAGCGTTGGGTCAGGGGGCTCTTACGAGCAGTACTTC. Its translation: CSVGSGGSYEQYF.

In regard to this clone: Other DNA sequences in the sample encode the same CDR3. V gene TRBV19 combines with J gene TRBJ1-4; D is unclear. V was pared by 3 bases and J by 0 bases, with 8 bases between. Germline CDR1 LNHDA, CDR2 SQIVND (reference sequence). The CDR3 spans 15 residues. The CDR3 is CASSIRQATNEKLFF. The CDR3 nucleotides are TGTGCCAGTAGTATCAGACAAGCAACTAATGAAAAACTGTTTTTT.

V and J are TRBV7-2 and TRBJ1-4; 8 bases match TRBD1. J was trimmed by 4 bases and V by 5 bases; bases with no gene match: 6. Germline CDR1 SGHTA, CDR2 FQGNSA. This CDR3 contains 15 residues. The CDR3 reads CASSRQGYFNEKLFF. CDR3 DNA: TGTGCCAGCAGCCGACAGGGGTATTTTAATGAAAAACTGTTTTTT.

The J gene is TRBJ1-2, the V gene TRBV5-1; TRBD1 aligns across 7 bases. J was trimmed by 3 bases and V by 0 bases; bases with no gene match: 2. Germline values: CDR1 SGHRS, CDR2 YFSETQ. CDR3 length equals 14 residues. CDR3 DNA: TGCGCCAGCAGCTTGGTGGGGACAGACTATGGCTACACCTTC. Amino acids: CASSLVGTDYGYTF.

This CDR3 reads CAWSVQRGSFSGNTIYF. The CDR3 nucleotides read TGTGCCTGGAGTGTACAGAGGGGGTCCTTCTCTGGAAACACCATATATTTT. The chain combines TRBV30 with TRBJ1-3, with a weak D call TRBD1 (6 bases). V was clipped by 0 bases and J by 0 bases, with 15 bases between them. Germline V gene sequence: CDR1 GTSNPN, CDR2 SVGIG (reference sequence). The length of the CDR3 is 17 residues. Variable domain in full (rest from reference TRBV30 and TRBJ1-3): SQTIHQWPATLVQPVGSPLSLECTVEGTSNPNLYWYRQAAGRGLQLLFYSVGIGQISSEVPQNLSASRPQDRQFILSSKKLLLSDSGFYLCAWSVQRGSFSGNTIYFGEGSWLTVV.

The DNA for the CDR3 is TGTGCCAGCAGCTCAAGCCCAGGACAGAGGAACACTGAAGCTTTCTTT. It encodes CASSSSPGQRNTEAFF. This sequence joins TRBV4-2 and TRBJ1-1; tentative D call: TRBD1 (6 bases). Germline assignment: CDR1 LGHNA and CDR2 YNFKEQ. Between the trimmed V and J ends, which lost 5 bases and 1 base, there was a span of 17 bases. The CDR3 runs 16 residues.

CDR3 sequence reads: CASQTGGDSYEQYF. The CDR3 coding sequence is TGTGCCAGCCAGACAGGGGGTGACTCCTACGAGCAGTACTTC. The chain uses TRBV18 and TRBJ2-7; 9 bases match TRBD1. With V trimmed by 8 bases and J by 0 bases, 5 bases remained unmatched. Germline V gene lookup returns CDR1 KGHSH and CDR2 LQKENI. The CDR3 covers 14 residues. The full variable domain, in which reference TRBV18 and TRBJ2-7 provide the parts outside the CDR3, is NAGVMQNPRHLVRRRGQEARLRCSPMKGHSHVYWYRQLPEEGLKFMVYLQKENIIDESGMPKERFSAEFPKEGPSILRIQQVVRGDSAAYFCASQTGGDSYEQYFGPGTRLTVT.

The chain uses TRBV18 and TRBJ2-1, with D perhaps matching TRBD1 (6 bases). Per the germline V gene, CDR1 is KGHSH and CDR2 is LQKENI. V lost 4 bases and J 5 bases, leaving 12 bases between the germline ends. This CDR3 spans 14 amino acids. The CDR3 DNA follows: TGTGCCAGCTCACTACAGAGGGGGAACAATGAGCAGTTCTTC. Its translation: CASSLQRGNNEQFF.

The gene calls are TRBV15 and TRBJ2-7; 8 bases are a match to TRBD1. V lost 0 bases to trimming and J lost 6 bases; unmatched junction nucleotides: 1. CDR1 is LNHNV, CDR2 YYDKDF, per germline (reference sequence). The CDR3 runs to 13 residues. The chain's CDR3 is CATSRETGGEQYF. The CDR3 nucleotides are TGTGCCACCAGCAGAGAAACAGGGGGCGAGCAGTACTTC.

V usage is TRBV5-6 and J usage is TRBJ2-3; 9 nucleotides line up with TRBD1. With 6 bases clipped from V and 2 bases from J, the junction kept 7 bases outside the gene matches. The CDR3 consists of 15 residues. The germline V gene has CDR1 SGHDT and CDR2 YYEEEE. CDR3 loop: CASIQQGAPTDTQYF. The CDR3 DNA follows: TGTGCCAGCATCCAACAGGGGGCCCCCACAGATACGCAGTATTTT.